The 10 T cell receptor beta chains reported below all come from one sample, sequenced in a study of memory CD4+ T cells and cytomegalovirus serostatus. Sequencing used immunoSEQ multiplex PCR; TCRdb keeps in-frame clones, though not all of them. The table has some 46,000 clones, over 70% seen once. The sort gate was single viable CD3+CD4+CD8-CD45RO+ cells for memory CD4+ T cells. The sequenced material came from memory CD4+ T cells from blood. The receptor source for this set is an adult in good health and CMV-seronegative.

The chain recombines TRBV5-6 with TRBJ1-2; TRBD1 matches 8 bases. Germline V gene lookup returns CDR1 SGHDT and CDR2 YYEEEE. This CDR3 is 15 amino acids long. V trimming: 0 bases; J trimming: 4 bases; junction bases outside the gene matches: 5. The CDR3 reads CASSLETGDLYGYTF. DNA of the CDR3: TGTGCCAGCAGCTTGGAGACAGGGGATCTCTATGGCTACACCTTC.

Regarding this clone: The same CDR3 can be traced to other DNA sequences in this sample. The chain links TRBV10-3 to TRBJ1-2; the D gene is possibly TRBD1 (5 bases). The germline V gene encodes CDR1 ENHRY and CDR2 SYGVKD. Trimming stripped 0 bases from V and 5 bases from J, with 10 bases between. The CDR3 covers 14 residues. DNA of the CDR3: TGTGCCATCAGTGAGTCGGGGCAGGGTTATGGCTACACCTTC. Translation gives CAISESGQGYGYTF.

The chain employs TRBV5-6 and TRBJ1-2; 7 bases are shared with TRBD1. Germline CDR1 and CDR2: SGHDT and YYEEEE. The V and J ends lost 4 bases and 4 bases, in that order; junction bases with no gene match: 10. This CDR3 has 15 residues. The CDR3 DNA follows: TGTGCCAGCAGCCCACGACAGGGAAACTTCTATGGCTACACCTTC. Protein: CASSPRQGNFYGYTF.

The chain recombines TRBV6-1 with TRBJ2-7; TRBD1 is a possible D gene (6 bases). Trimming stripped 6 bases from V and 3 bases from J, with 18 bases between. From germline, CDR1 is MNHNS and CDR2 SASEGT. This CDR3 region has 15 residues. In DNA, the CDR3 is TGTGCCAGCAGAAACAGGGTCCCCGATTTCTACGAGCAGTACTTC. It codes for CASRNRVPDFYEQYF.

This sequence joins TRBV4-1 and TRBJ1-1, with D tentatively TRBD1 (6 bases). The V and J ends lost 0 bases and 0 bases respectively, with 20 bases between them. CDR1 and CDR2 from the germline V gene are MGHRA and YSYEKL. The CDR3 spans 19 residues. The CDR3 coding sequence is TGCGCCAGCAGCCAAGAACGGGGGGCCCGAACTAACATGAACACTGAAGCTTTCTTT. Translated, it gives CASSQERGARTNMNTEAFF.

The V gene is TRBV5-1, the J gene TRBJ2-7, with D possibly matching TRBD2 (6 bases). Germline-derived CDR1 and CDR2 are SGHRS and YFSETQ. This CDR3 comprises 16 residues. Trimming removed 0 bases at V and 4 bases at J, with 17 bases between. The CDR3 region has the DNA TGCGCCAGCAGCTTGGGGGGTAGCGGCTTCAGGTACGAGCAGTACTTC. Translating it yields CASSLGGSGFRYEQYF.

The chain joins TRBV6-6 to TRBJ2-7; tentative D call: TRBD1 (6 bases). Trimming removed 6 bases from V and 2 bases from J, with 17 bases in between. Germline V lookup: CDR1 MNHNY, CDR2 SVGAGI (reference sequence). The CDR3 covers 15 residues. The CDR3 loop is CASSDPRDTTYEQYF. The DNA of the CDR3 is TGTGCCAGCAGCGACCCCCGGGACACCACCTACGAGCAGTACTTC.

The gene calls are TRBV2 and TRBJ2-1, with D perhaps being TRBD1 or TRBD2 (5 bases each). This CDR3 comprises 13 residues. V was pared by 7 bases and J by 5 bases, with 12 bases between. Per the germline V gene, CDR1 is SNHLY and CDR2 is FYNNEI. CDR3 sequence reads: CASNRDVDNEQFF. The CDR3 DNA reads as TGTGCCAGCAACCGGGACGTAGACAATGAGCAGTTCTTC.

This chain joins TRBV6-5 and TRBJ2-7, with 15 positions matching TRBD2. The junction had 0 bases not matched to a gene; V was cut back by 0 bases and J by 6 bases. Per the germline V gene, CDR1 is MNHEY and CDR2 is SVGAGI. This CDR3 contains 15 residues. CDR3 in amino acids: CASSYSGLAGGEQYF. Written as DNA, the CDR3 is TGTGCCAGCAGTTACTCGGGACTAGCGGGGGGCGAGCAGTACTTC.

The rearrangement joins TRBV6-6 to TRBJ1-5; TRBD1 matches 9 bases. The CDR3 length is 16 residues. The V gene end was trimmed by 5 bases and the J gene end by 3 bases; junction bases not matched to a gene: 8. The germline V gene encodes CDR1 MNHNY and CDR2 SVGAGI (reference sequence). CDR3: CASSTTGGEDNQPQHF. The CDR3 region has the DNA TGTGCCAGCAGTACTACAGGGGGCGAAGACAATCAGCCCCAGCATTTT.